This T cell receptor (beta chain) was captured in a study of CD8+ T cells in alopecia areata. Study-level findings and limits: Lesional scalp, especially alopecia totalis/universalis, showed higher clonality than normal scalp. While tofacitinib was given, many expanded lesional clones persisted in scalp and blood.

The treatment is: oral pan-JAK inhibitor, 5-10 mg twice daily. Samples from alopecia areata patients were lesional scalp punch biopsies and peripheral blood. RNA extraction and reverse transcription yielded cDNA as sequencing template. TCRdb's copy holds only in-frame clones and misses some; the assay was immunoSEQ multiplex PCR. Of 150,000 to 200,000 clones in the sample, less than 70% were seen once. The V end lost 5 bases, the J end lost 7 bases, and 15 bases lay between the germline ends. Looked up from germline, CDR1 is SGHTA and CDR2 is FQGNSA. This CDR3 has 14 residues. About this clone itself: Antigen specificity is unknown.

The sequencing used CD4+ T cells sorted from blood, collected at week 24, from a patient treated with tofacitinib. The V call is TRBV7-2, the J call TRBJ2-1; TRBD1 might be the D (6 bases). The receptor was isolated from a human donor with alopecia areata. CDR3 DNA: TGTGCCAGCAGCAGACAGGTTGAGGCGAATGAGCAGTTCTTC. Translation gives CASSRQVEANEQFF.